This TCR beta chain is from a study of shared clonotypes between healthy human individuals (dated by TCRdb to about 2020). Background on the whole study: A couple of women and three men aged 18 to 49 years were included in the cohort. To estimate repertoire size and how much clonotypes are shared between individuals, the study performed deep sequencing of blood TCR repertoires from 4 to 6 healthy adults. For each donor, CD4 naive and CD4 memory were each given three plates, CD8 naive was given two plates, and CD8 memory was given one plate. Libraries were prepared and TCR repertoires were sequenced by different laboratories using diverse techniques, in order to increase sequencing depth and limit assay-specific biases. Per donor, leukapheresis produced somewhere between about 0.94 and 10 billion PBMCs.

The donors were healthy, HIV-negative adults with no recently reported acute infections or vaccinations. All donors were Caucasian adults living in Nashville, Tennessee, USA. The CD8 memory samples were a combination of magnetically selected CD45RO+ cells and CCR7-negative CD45RA+ effector memory (TemRA) cells. Blood was obtained by leukapheresis, after which PBMCs were separated by Ficoll-Histopaque density gradient centrifugation and cryopreserved in liquid nitrogen vapor phase. Analytical flow cytometry was used to check the purity and quantity of every magnetically sorted T cell population. Each sorted fraction had its genomic DNA isolated and then quantified by UV absorbance on a Nanodrop 2000c. TCR CDR3 regions were amplified from genomic DNA by multiplex PCR using the deep immunoSEQ assay. Extracted genomic DNA from each cell subset was spread evenly across all wells of several immunoSEQ 96-well plates, with each plate serving as a replicate. For sorted subsets, approximately 200 ng of genomic DNA, equivalent to around 31,000 T cell genomes, went into each replicate PCR. Purified libraries were measured with a Qubit 3.0 fluorometer, size-checked on a Bioanalyzer 2100, and measured again with the KAPA Library Quantification kit. Every immunoSEQ 96-well plate was sequenced on a separate single-read 150-cycle Illumina NextSeq 550 flow cell. As for how the authors treated the data: Because the immunoSEQ output held only junctional sequences and lacked quality scores, the filtering could not match the filtering applied to full-length reads. To assign V/J genes and CDR3, sequences were annotated against IMGT germline references using PyIR, a Python wrapper for IgBLAST v1.9. Reads were filtered out if the reads had weak V/J assignments (E-value above 1e-6), no CDR3, stop codons, out-of-frame junctions, or ambiguous translated residues. V3J clonotypes were defined as sequences sharing an identical inferred V gene, J gene, and CDR3 amino acid sequence. To compute the percentage overlap between repertoires, the number of shared unique clonotypes was divided by the size of the smaller repertoire. Richness of each repertoire was evaluated using RTK rarefaction, the Chao1 estimator, and Recon v2.1 estimates of unobserved clonotypes. OLGA was used to compute generation probabilities for all TCRbeta clonotypes that the gDNA method yielded from four donors. Drawn from immuneACCESS, this table holds only the in-frame rearrangements with V and J called that TCRdb kept. Clones are partly lost; checked studies trace under half to an unresolved V gene and leave the rest unexplained. V, J and clone size derive from that table, while D and trimming were established from the DNA sequence. Counted in this sample were under 120,000 clones; just over 65% of them appeared once. Jointly, the top ten make up about 25% of the sample.

Paper-wide results and their limitations: Even with the large sequencing depth, rarefaction of the sorted-subset datasets indicated that sequencing was incomplete. Because the study included a small number of donors, the genetic and exposure-history diversity represented was limited. Across a few donors, about 4.5% of naive CD4, approximately 3.5% of naive CD8, approximately 2.5% of memory CD4, and about 0.4% of memory CD8 clonotypes were shared. Based on pairwise subsampling, the degree of clonotype sharing among donors was expected to be affected by sequencing depth. Naive subsets generally had larger estimated clonotype richness than memory subsets did. Clonotypes shared by all four sorted-subset donors showed higher generation probabilities than non-shared clonotypes. Sampling was limited to blood, and TCR repertoires in tissue likely differ from TCR repertoires in blood.

Comment on this clone: There is no known antigen for this receptor. The sample holds no much larger clone one base away, and base qualities are not on file.

V gives up 0 bases and J gives up 4 bases, and the segment between their germline ends measures 10 bases. The CDR1 and CDR2 encoded by the germline V gene are LGHNA and YNFKEQ. Counted from cysteine to phenylalanine, this CDR3 has 14 amino acids. Just the 42-base CDR3 DNA is kept, in frame starting at base 1. The receptor was derived from a woman in her twenties or thirties in good health. The rearrangement combines TRBV4-2 with TRBJ2-7; a tentative D match to TRBD2 spans 6 bases. Sequences were obtained from memory CD8+ T cells sorted from blood. According to the study, the label for this sample's cell subset or site signals: CD45RO+ cells pooled with CCR7-negative TemRA cells. The CDR3 region reads CASSQEWGEYEQYF. The DNA sequence reads TGTGCCAGCAGCCAAGAGTGGGGGGAATACGAGCAGTACTTC.